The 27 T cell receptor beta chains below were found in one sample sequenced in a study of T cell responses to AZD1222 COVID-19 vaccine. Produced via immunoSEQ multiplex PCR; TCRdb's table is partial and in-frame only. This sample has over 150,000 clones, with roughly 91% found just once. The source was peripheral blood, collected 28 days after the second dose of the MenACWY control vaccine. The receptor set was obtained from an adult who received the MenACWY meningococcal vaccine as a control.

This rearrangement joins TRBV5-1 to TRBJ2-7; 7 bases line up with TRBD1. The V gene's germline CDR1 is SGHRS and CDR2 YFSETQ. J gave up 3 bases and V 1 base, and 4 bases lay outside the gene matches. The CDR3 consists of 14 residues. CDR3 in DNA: TGCGCCAGCAGCTTGACAGGGGACCTCTACGAGCAGTACTTC. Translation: CASSLTGDLYEQYF.

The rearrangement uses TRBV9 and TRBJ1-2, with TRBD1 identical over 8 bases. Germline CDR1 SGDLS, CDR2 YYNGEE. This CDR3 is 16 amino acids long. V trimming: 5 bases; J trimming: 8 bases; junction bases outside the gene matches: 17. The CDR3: CASSETPTGAGRGYTF. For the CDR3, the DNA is TGTGCCAGCAGTGAGACACCGACAGGGGCGGGAAGAGGCTACACCTTC. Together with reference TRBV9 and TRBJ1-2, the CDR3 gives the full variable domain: DSGVTQTPKHLITATGQRVTLRCSPRSGDLSVYWYQQSLDQGLQFLIQYYNGEERAKGNILERFSAQQFPDLHSELNLSSLELGDSALYFCASSETPTGAGRGYTFGSGTRLTVV.

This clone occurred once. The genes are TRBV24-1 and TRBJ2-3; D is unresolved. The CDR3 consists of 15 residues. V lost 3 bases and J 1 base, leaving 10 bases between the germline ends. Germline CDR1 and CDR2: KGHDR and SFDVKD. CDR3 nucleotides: TGTGCCACCAGTGATACTGCTACTGGCACAGATACGCAGTATTTT. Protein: CATSDTATGTDTQYF.

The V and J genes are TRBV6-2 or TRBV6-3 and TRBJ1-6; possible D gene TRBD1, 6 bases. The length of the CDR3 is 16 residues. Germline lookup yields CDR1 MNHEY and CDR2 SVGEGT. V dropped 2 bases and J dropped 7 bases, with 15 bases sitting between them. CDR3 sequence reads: CASSYRRAGTNSPLHF. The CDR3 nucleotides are TGTGCCAGCAGTTACCGCCGCGCAGGGACAAATTCACCCCTCCACTTT.

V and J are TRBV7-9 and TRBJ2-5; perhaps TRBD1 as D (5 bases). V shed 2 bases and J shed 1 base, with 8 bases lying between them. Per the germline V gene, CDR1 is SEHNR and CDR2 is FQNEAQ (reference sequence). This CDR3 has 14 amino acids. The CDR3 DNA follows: TGTGCCAGCAGCTTAAAGGGGTTCCAAGAGACCCAGTACTTC. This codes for CASSLKGFQETQYF. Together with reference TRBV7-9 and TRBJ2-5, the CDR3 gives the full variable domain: DTGVSQNPRHKITKRGQNVTFRCDPISEHNRLYWYRQTLGQGPEFLTYFQNEAQLEKSRLLSDRFSAERPKGSFSTLEIQRTEQGDSAMYLCASSLKGFQETQYFGPGTRLLVL.

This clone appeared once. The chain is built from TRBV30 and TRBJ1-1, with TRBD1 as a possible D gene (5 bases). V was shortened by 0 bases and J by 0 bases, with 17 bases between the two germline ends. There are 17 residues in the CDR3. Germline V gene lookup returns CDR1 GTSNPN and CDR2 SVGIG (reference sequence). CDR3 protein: CAWSVPGGRGLNTEAFF. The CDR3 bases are TGTGCCTGGAGTGTACCGGGGGGTCGGGGTTTGAACACTGAAGCTTTCTTT. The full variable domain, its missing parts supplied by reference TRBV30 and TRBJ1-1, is SQTIHQWPATLVQPVGSPLSLECTVEGTSNPNLYWYRQAAGRGLQLLFYSVGIGQISSEVPQNLSASRPQDRQFILSSKKLLLSDSGFYLCAWSVPGGRGLNTEAFFGQGTRLTVV.

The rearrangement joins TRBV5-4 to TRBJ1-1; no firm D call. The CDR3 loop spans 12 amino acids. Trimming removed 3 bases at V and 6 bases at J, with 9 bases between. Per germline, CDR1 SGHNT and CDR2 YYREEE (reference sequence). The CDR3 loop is CASSSLGAEAFF. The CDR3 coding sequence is TGTGCCAGCAGCTCCCTCGGGGCTGAAGCTTTCTTT. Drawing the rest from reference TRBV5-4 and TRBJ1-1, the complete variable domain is ETGVTQSPTHLIKTRGQQVTLRCSSQSGHNTVSWYQQALGQGPQFIFQYYREEENGRGNFPPRFSGLQFPNYSSELNVNALELDDSALYLCASSSLGAEAFFGQGTRLTVV.

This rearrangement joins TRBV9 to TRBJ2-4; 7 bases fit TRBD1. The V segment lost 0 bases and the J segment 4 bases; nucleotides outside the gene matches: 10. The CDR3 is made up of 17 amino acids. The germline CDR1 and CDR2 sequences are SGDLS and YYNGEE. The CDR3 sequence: CASSVEVVPGQKNIQYF. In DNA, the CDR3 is TGTGCCAGCAGCGTAGAAGTGGTACCGGGACAGAAAAACATTCAGTACTTC.

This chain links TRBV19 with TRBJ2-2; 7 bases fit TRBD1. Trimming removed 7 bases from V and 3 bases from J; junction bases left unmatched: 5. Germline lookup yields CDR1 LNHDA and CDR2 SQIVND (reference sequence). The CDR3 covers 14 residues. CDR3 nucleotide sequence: TGTGCCAGTAATACAGGGGATCACACCGGGGAGCTGTTTTTT. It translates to CASNTGDHTGELFF.

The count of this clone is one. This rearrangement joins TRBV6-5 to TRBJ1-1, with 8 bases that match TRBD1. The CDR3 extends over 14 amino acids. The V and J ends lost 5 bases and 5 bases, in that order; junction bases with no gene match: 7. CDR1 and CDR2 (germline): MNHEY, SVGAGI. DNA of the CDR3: TGTGCCAGCAGTACCACAGGGGGTTGGACTGAAGCTTTCTTT. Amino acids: CASSTTGGWTEAFF.

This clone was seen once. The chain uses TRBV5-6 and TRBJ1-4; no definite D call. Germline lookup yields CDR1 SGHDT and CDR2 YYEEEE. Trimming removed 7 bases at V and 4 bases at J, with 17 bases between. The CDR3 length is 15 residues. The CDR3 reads CASGSSAGYNEKLFF. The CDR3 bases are TGTGCCAGCGGATCGTCCGCGGGGTATAATGAAAAACTGTTTTTT.

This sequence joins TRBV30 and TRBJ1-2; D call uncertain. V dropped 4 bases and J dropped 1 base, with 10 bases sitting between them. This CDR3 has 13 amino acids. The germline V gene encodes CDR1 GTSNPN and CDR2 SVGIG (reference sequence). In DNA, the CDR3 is TGTGCCTGGACTTTGTCTCTTAACTATGGCTACACCTTC. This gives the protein CAWTLSLNYGYTF.

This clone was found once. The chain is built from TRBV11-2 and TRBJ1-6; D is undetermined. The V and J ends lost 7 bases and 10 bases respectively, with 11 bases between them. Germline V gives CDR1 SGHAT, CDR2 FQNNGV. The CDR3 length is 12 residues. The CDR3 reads CASTFPGSPLHF. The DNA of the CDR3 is TGTGCCAGCACCTTCCCCGGATCACCCCTCCACTTT.

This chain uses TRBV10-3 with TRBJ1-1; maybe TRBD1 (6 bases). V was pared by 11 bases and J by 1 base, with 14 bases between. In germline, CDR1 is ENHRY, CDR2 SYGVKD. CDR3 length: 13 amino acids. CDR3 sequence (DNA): TGTGCCGTCCAGAGGGGGGAGAACACTGAAGCTTTCTTT. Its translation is CAVQRGENTEAFF.

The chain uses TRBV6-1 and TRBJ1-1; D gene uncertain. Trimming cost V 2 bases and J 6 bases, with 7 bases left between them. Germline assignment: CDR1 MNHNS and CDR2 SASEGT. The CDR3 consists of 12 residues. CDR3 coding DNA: TGTGCCAGCAGTGAAAGGTGGTCTGAAGCTTTCTTT. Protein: CASSERWSEAFF.

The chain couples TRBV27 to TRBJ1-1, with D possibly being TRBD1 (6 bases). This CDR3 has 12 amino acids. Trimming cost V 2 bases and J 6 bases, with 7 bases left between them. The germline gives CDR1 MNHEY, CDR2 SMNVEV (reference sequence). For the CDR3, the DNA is TGTGCCAGCAGTTTACAGGGGTCTGAAGCTTTCTTT. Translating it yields CASSLQGSEAFF.

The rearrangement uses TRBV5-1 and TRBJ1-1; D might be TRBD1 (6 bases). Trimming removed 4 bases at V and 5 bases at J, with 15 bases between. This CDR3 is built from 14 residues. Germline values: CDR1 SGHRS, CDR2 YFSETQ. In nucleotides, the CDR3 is TGCGCCAGCAGCCTCGGAGGGGGAGCAACTGAAGCTTTCTTT. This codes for CASSLGGGATEAFF.

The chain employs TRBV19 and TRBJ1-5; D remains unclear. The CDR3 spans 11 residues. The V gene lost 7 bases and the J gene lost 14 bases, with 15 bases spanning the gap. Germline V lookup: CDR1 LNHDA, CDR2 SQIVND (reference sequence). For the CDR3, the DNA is TGTGCCAGTACCCTTGGTCTGACCAAGCATTTT. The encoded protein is CASTLGLTKHF.

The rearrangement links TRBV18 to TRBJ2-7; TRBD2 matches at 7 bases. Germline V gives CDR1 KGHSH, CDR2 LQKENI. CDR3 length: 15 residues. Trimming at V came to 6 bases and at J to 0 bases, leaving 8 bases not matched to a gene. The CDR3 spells CASSTLGGSSYEQYF. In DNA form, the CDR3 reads TGTGCCAGCTCTACCCTGGGGGGGAGCTCCTACGAGCAGTACTTC.

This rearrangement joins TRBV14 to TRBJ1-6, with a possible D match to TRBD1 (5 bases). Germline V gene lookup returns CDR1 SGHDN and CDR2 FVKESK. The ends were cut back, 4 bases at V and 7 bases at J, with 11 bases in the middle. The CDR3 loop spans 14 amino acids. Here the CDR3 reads CASSPGTANSPLHF. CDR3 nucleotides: TGTGCCAGCAGCCCCGGGACGGCAAATTCACCCCTCCACTTT.

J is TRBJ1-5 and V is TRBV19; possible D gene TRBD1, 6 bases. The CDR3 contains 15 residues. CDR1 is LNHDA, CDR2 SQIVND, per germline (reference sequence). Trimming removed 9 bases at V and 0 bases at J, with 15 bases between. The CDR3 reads CASTLNRDSNQPQHF. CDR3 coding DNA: TGTGCCAGCACCCTCAACAGGGATAGCAATCAGCCCCAGCATTTT.

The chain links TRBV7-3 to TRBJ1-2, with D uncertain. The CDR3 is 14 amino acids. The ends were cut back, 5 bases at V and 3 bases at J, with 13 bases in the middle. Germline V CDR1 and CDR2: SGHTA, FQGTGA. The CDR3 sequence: CASSPVGGDYGYTF. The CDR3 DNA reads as TGTGCCAGCAGCCCCGTTGGTGGAGACTATGGCTACACCTTC.

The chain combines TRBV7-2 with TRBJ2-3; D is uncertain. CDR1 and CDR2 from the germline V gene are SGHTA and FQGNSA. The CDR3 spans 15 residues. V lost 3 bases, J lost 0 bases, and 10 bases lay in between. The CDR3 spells CASSLTRRSTDTQYF. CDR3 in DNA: TGTGCCAGCAGCTTGACCCGTCGTAGCACAGATACGCAGTATTTT.

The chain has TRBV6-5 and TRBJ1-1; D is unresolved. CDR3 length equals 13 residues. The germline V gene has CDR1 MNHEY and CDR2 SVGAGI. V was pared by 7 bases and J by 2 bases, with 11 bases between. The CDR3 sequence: CASTPGINTEAFF. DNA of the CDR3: TGTGCCAGCACGCCCGGGATTAACACTGAAGCTTTCTTT.

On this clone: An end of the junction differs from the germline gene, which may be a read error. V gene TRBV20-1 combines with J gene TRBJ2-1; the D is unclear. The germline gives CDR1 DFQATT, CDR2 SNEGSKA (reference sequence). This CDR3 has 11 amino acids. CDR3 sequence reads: CSAREYSEQFF. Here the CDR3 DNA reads TGCAGTGCTAGAGAGTACAGTGAGCAGTTCTTC.

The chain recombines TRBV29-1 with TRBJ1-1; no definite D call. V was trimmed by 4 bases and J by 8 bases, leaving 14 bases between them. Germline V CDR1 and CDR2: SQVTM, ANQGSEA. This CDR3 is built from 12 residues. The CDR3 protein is CSVVSSGKEAFF. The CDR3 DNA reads TGCAGCGTTGTATCCAGCGGGAAGGAAGCTTTCTTT. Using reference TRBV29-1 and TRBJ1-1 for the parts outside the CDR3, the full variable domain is SAVISQKPSRDICQRGTSLTIQCQVDSQVTMMFWYRQQPGQSLTLIATANQGSEATYESGFVIDKFPISRPNLTFSTLTVSNMSPEDSSIYLCSVVSSGKEAFFGQGTRLTVV.

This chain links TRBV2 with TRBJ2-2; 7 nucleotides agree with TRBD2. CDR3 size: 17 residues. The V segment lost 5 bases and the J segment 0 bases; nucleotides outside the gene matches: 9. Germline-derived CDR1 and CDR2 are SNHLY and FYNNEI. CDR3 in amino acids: CASSRTGTTSNTGELFF. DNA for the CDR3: TGTGCCAGCAGTCGTACCGGGACTACTTCGAACACCGGGGAGCTGTTTTTT.